Each of the 18 T cell receptor beta chains below was sequenced from the same sample in a study of blood T cell repertoires in COVID-19. The data were produced by immunoSEQ multiplex PCR, yet TCRdb's version contains in-frame clones alone and is incomplete. The table includes a few hundred thousand clones, 85% detected once. What was sequenced was peripheral blood. Receptors originate from a man aged 50 to 59 with active or convalescent COVID-19.

The gene calls are TRBV19 and TRBJ1-3; TRBD1 aligns across 7 bases. The V gene end was trimmed by 6 bases and the J gene end by 0 bases; junction bases not matched to a gene: 2. CDR1 LNHDA and CDR2 SQIVND come from the germline V gene (reference sequence). The CDR3 has 14 residues. The CDR3, as DNA: TGTGCCAGTAGAGACAGGGTCTCTGGAAACACCATATATTTT. It codes for CASRDRVSGNTIYF.

The chain combines TRBV11-2 with TRBJ2-3; D gene ambiguous. This CDR3 is built from 14 residues. Germline V gene sequence: CDR1 SGHAT, CDR2 FQNNGV. V was cut by 5 bases and J by 2 bases, with 11 bases left in between. The CDR3 DNA reads TGTGCCAGCAGCCCCGGGTACTTCACAGATACGCAGTATTTT. Protein sequence: CASSPGYFTDTQYF.

The CDR3 nucleotides read TGTGCCAGCAGTTTAAGGGGGCGGAACGAGCAGTACTTC. Translation gives CASSLRGRNEQYF. V and J are TRBV12-3 or TRBV12-4 and TRBJ2-7, with TRBD1 matching 7 bases. The CDR3 extends over 13 amino acids. V lost 2 bases and J lost 5; bases outside the gene matches: 3.

V is TRBV9 and J is TRBJ2-3; 8 bases are a match to TRBD1. In germline, CDR1 is SGDLS, CDR2 YYNGEE. The V segment lost 2 bases and the J segment 2 bases; nucleotides outside the gene matches: 7. The CDR3 loop spans 16 amino acids. CDR3 protein: CASSVKGQALTDTQYF. The CDR3 DNA is TGTGCCAGCAGCGTTAAGGGACAGGCCCTCACAGATACGCAGTATTTT.

The V and J genes are TRBV11-2 and TRBJ2-1; the match to TRBD2 covers 15 bases. Germline V gene sequence: CDR1 SGHAT, CDR2 FQNNGV. There are 19 residues in the CDR3. J lost 0 bases, V lost 4 bases, and 7 bases had no gene match. As DNA, the CDR3 is TGTGCCAGCAGCTCCGGACTAGCGGGAGGGAAAACCTCCTACAATGAGCAGTTCTTC. It specifies CASSSGLAGGKTSYNEQFF.

The chain has TRBV7-5 and TRBJ1-6; the table's D gene call, TRBD1, was not cross checked with the DNA. TRBV7-5 is a documented pseudogene. This CDR3 comprises 15 residues. DNA of the CDR3: TGTGTCAGAAGCTTACTGACAGGGGGACATTCACCCCTCCACTTT. Protein product: CVRSLLTGGHSPLHF.

The chain recombines TRBV18 with TRBJ1-5; 7 positions agree with TRBD1. The CDR3 has 15 amino acids. Germline CDR1 and CDR2: KGHSH and LQKENI. The V gene end was trimmed by 2 bases and the J gene end by 3 bases; junction bases not matched to a gene: 4. The CDR3, as DNA: TGTGCCAGCTCACCAGAACAGGGGTTCAATCAGCCCCAGCATTTT. Encoded protein: CASSPEQGFNQPQHF.

The V gene is TRBV29-1, the J gene TRBJ2-3; 7 nucleotides line up with TRBD2. The junction had 11 bases not matched to a gene; V was cut back by 5 bases and J by 0 bases. CDR1 and CDR2 from the germline V gene are SQVTM and ANQGSEA. The CDR3 consists of 16 residues. CDR3 in amino acids: CSVRASGTSSTDTQYF. CDR3 DNA: TGCAGCGTTCGGGCTAGCGGAACGTCTAGCACAGATACGCAGTATTTT.

This clone came up a few times. Distinct nucleotide sequences in the sample also encode this CDR3. The rearrangement links TRBV5-1 to TRBJ1-6, with 8 bases matching TRBD1. The germline V gene has CDR1 SGHRS and CDR2 YFSETQ. V was clipped by 0 bases and J by 7 bases; unmatched bases: 0. The CDR3 totals 14 residues. DNA of the CDR3: TGCGCCAGCAGCTTGGACAGGGGGAATTCACCCCTCCACTTT. This codes for CASSLDRGNSPLHF. The entire variable domain, with the rest obtained from reference TRBV5-1 and TRBJ1-6, is as follows: KAGVTQTPRYLIKTRGQQVTLSCSPISGHRSVSWYQQTPGQGLQFLFEYFSETQRNKGNFPGRFSGRQFSNSRSEMNVSTLELGDSALYLCASSLDRGNSPLHFGNGTRLTVT.

V and J are TRBV27 and TRBJ2-5; D is possibly TRBD2 (6 bases). The ends were cut back, 7 bases at V and 5 bases at J, with 17 bases in the middle. The CDR3 contains 14 residues. Germline V CDR1 and CDR2: MNHEY, SMNVEV (reference sequence). The DNA for the CDR3 is TGTGCCAGCAAGGAGGCGGGGTCCGGGGAGACCCAGTACTTC. Its protein product is CASKEAGSGETQYF.

A note on this clone: Within the sample, other DNA sequences also encode this same CDR3. The CDR3 here is CASSLEGVGTDTQYF. CDR3 sequence (DNA): TGTGCCAGCAGCTTAGAGGGAGTGGGCACAGATACGCAGTATTTT. V gene TRBV7-2 combines with J gene TRBJ2-3; TRBD2 is a possible D gene (5 bases). V was shortened by 1 base and J by 1 base, with 9 bases between the two germline ends. Germline CDR1 and CDR2: SGHTA and FQGNSA. There are 15 residues in the CDR3. Supplemented by reference TRBV7-2 and TRBJ2-3, the full variable domain reads GAGVSQSPSNKVTEKGKDVELRCDPISGHTALYWYRQSLGQGLEFLIYFQGNSAPDKSGLPSDRFSAERTGGSVSTLTIQRTQQEDSAVYLCASSLEGVGTDTQYFGPGTRLTVL.

J is TRBJ1-1 and V is TRBV18; the D gene is possibly TRBD1 (5 bases). Germline V gene data show CDR1 as KGHSH and CDR2 as LQKENI. The CDR3 runs to 15 residues. Trimming shortened V by 0 bases and J by 1 base, and 9 bases separated the two germline ends. The chain's CDR3 is CASSPPSRENTEAFF. CDR3 DNA: TGTGCCAGCTCACCACCAAGCAGGGAGAACACTGAAGCTTTCTTT.

V gene TRBV7-9 combines with J gene TRBJ2-5, with a possible D match to TRBD1 (6 bases). The germline V gene encodes CDR1 SEHNR and CDR2 FQNEAQ (reference sequence). The CDR3 covers 14 residues. Trimming took 1 base from V and 2 from J, leaving 8 bases between them. CDR3 region: CASSLGTVQETQYF. CDR3 coding DNA: TGTGCCAGCAGCTTAGGGACAGTTCAAGAGACCCAGTACTTC.

This clone came up a few times. The same CDR3 is also encoded by other DNA sequences in this sample. The gene calls are TRBV28 and TRBJ1-2; a possible D gene is TRBD1 (6 bases). V was clipped by 3 bases and J by 8 bases, with 22 bases between them. Germline CDR1 is MDHEN and CDR2 is SYDVKM. The CDR3 extends over 16 amino acids. CDR3 coding DNA: TGTGCCAGCAGTTTGCCCGAAGGGGGTCGGGGGGAGGGCTACACCTTC. Protein product: CASSLPEGGRGEGYTF.

The V and J genes are TRBV28 and TRBJ2-2; D possibly corresponds to TRBD1 (5 bases). The CDR3 has 15 amino acids. Germline V gene data show CDR1 as MDHEN and CDR2 as SYDVKM. V lost 6 bases, J lost 1 base, and 12 bases lay in between. This chain's CDR3 is CASRVAGQNTGELFF. The CDR3, as DNA: TGTGCCAGCAGAGTGGCAGGACAGAACACCGGGGAGCTGTTTTTT.

J is TRBJ2-1 and V is TRBV5-1, with D possibly matching TRBD1 (5 bases). Germline V CDR1 and CDR2: SGHRS, YFSETQ. The CDR3 is made up of 15 amino acids. Trimming took off 0 bases at V and 5 bases at J, with 12 bases between the two ends. CDR3 coding DNA: TGCGCCAGCAGCTTGGGGCAGACAGTAAACAATGAGCAGTTCTTC. Encoded protein: CASSLGQTVNNEQFF.

The chain couples TRBV9 to TRBJ2-1; 7 nucleotides align to TRBD2. The V gene end was trimmed by 0 bases and the J gene end by 4 bases; junction bases not matched to a gene: 10. The germline V gene has CDR1 SGDLS and CDR2 YYNGEE. This CDR3 region has 17 residues. CDR3 region: CASSVAVGGVPYNEQFF. CDR3 bases: TGTGCCAGCAGCGTAGCTGTGGGAGGGGTGCCGTACAATGAGCAGTTCTTC.

The chain combines TRBV5-1 with TRBJ2-1; no reliable D call. V was pared by 8 bases and J by 9 bases, with 12 bases between. Germline CDR1 and CDR2: SGHRS and YFSETQ. The CDR3 is 11 amino acids. The CDR3 here is CASSGGGEQFF. The CDR3 bases are TGCGCCAGTTCCGGCGGCGGTGAGCAGTTCTTC. Using reference TRBV5-1 and TRBJ2-1 for the parts outside the CDR3, the full variable domain is KAGVTQTPRYLIKTRGQQVTLSCSPISGHRSVSWYQQTPGQGLQFLFEYFSETQRNKGNFPGRFSGRQFSNSRSEMNVSTLELGDSALYLCASSGGGEQFFGPGTRLTVL.